The clone carrying this T cell receptor (beta chain) was counted ten times or more. The CDR3 runs to 14 residues. The germline V and J ends were trimmed by 0 bases and 6 bases, with 10 bases remaining between them. The germline CDR1 and CDR2 sequences are MNHEY and SMNVEV (reference sequence). This specimen belongs to a study of T cells in Graves' hyperthyroidism and ophthalmopathy. About the research overall: Peripheral blood samples were taken at initial diagnosis, prior to any treatment.

Aged 18 to 65, the patients had hyperthyroidism that was newly diagnosed and had lasted under 2 months. Amplification yielded TCR beta CDR3 regions, with RNA transcripts as the source. Initially, a first-round RT-PCR of the TCR CDR3 employed the HTBI primer set. TCRdb re-derived calls from the multiplex PCR reads in MiXCR, one entry per CDR3 protein. The repertoire includes 500,000 to 700,000 distinct CDR3 sequences, 16% of them detected once, and approximately 18% sits in the top ten. Input material: blood. The source of this sequence is a woman aged 18-35 years with Graves' hyperthyroidism. The V gene is TRBV27, the J gene TRBJ2-3, with D uncertain. The CDR3 sequence: CASSLSASLDTQYF. The CDR3 region has the DNA TGTGCCAGCAGTTTATCGGCATCTCTCGATACGCAGTATTTT.